The 10 T cell receptor beta chains in this list originate from one sample, sequenced in a study of CD8 T cell repertoires and HIV-1 epitope variants. Using immunoSEQ multiplex PCR, the repertoire was profiled, and TCRdb retains in-frame clones only, with some absent. The sample shows some 87,000 clones, roughly four fifths of them seen only once. The sequenced sample was uncultured baseline CD8+ T cells from peripheral blood mononuclear cells (PBMCs). The receptors here all came from a male donor with HIV.

The V gene is TRBV5-5, the J gene TRBJ1-5; tentative D call: TRBD1 (6 bases). The CDR3 totals 15 residues. CDR1 is SGHKS and CDR2 is YYEKEE in the germline V gene (reference sequence). V lost 4 bases and J lost 0, with 11 bases in between. The CDR3 coding sequence is TGTGCCAGCAGCCCGTGGACAGATAGCAATCAGCCCCAGCATTTT. As protein: CASSPWTDSNQPQHF.

The DNA for the CDR3 is TGTGCCAGCACCTGGGGGGAGTCCACCGGGGAGCTGTTTTTT. Its translation is CASTWGESTGELFF. The genes are TRBV5-6 and TRBJ2-2, with a possible D match to TRBD2 (6 bases). Germline CDR1 is SGHDT and CDR2 is YYEEEE. V was cut by 6 bases and J by 4 bases, with 13 bases left in between. This CDR3 has 14 amino acids.

This chain joins TRBV18 and TRBJ1-3, with D perhaps matching TRBD1 (6 bases). This CDR3 has 19 residues. Looked up from germline, CDR1 is KGHSH and CDR2 is LQKENI. Trimming shortened V by 2 bases and J by 0 bases, and 20 bases separated the two germline ends. The CDR3 loop is CASSPTRQDSPTSGNTIYF. The CDR3 DNA is TGTGCCAGCTCACCAACCCGACAGGACTCGCCTACCTCTGGAAACACCATATATTTT. Full variable domain (rest looked up from reference TRBV18 and TRBJ1-3): NAGVMQNPRHLVRRRGQEARLRCSPMKGHSHVYWYRQLPEEGLKFMVYLQKENIIDESGMPKERFSAEFPKEGPSILRIQQVVRGDSAAYFCASSPTRQDSPTSGNTIYFGEGSWLTVV.

The chain employs TRBV6-1 and TRBJ2-1; 11 bases match TRBD2. This CDR3 region has 18 residues. The germline gives CDR1 MNHNS, CDR2 SASEGT. With 2 bases clipped from V and 4 bases from J, the junction kept 10 bases outside the gene matches. For the CDR3, the DNA is TGTGCCAGCAGTGAACTTCTCGGGGCTAGCGGGAGGTACAATGAGCAGTTCTTC. Its protein is CASSELLGASGRYNEQFF.

The chain is built from TRBV2 and TRBJ2-5, with D hard to call. Trimming cost V 0 bases and J 5 bases, with 4 bases left between them. Germline V lookup: CDR1 SNHLY, CDR2 FYNNEI. CDR3 length equals 12 residues. The DNA of the CDR3 is TGTGCCAGCAGTGAAGCAGGGGAGACCCAGTACTTC. Its protein is CASSEAGETQYF.

This chain links TRBV4-1 with TRBJ2-2; 7 bases line up with TRBD1. This CDR3 spans 16 amino acids. Unmatched junction bases numbered 3, after V lost 2 bases and J lost 0 bases. The germline V gene encodes CDR1 MGHRA and CDR2 YSYEKL. The CDR3 reads CASSQLGTANTGELFF. CDR3 bases: TGCGCCAGCAGCCAATTAGGGACAGCGAACACCGGGGAGCTGTTTTTT.

The chain carries TRBV28 and TRBJ2-7, with 8 nucleotides matching TRBD1. The germline V gene encodes CDR1 MDHEN and CDR2 SYDVKM. This CDR3 spans 13 amino acids. Trimming removed 6 bases from V and 1 base from J; junction bases left unmatched: 2. The CDR3 nucleotides are TGTGCCAGCAGCCGGGACAGGTCCTACGAGCAGTACTTC. Protein: CASSRDRSYEQYF. The full variable domain, with the rest looked up from reference TRBV28 and TRBJ2-7, is DVKVTQSSRYLVKRTGEKVFLECVQDMDHENMFWYRQDPGLGLRLIYFSYDVKMKEKGDIPEGYSVSREKKERFSLILESASTNQTSMYLCASSRDRSYEQYFGPGTRLTVT.

Here the CDR3 reads CASSSTGERRKEQYF. CDR3 nucleotide sequence: TGTGCCAGCAGCTCAACCGGGGAGCGGCGGAAAGAGCAGTACTTC. The chain is built from TRBV7-9 and TRBJ2-7, with D possibly matching TRBD2 (5 bases). Per germline, CDR1 SEHNR and CDR2 FQNEAQ (reference sequence). CDR3 length: 15 residues. The V gene lost 4 bases and the J gene lost 7 bases, with 20 bases spanning the gap.

In regard to this clone: Germline and junction disagree at one end, which may indicate a read error. J is TRBJ2-1 and V is TRBV27; D remains unclear. CDR1 is MNHEY, CDR2 SMNVEV, per germline (reference sequence). The CDR3 sequence is 12 residues long. For the CDR3, the DNA is TGTGCCAGCAGTTTGGGCGGTAGAGCATCGGTCTTC. It translates to CASSLGGRASVF.

V usage is TRBV7-8 and J usage is TRBJ1-2; TRBD1 matches at 7 bases. In germline, CDR1 is SGHVS, CDR2 FQNEAQ. V lost 5 bases and J lost 6; bases outside the gene matches: 6. The CDR3 contains 13 residues. This chain's CDR3 is CASSRRQGDGYTF. As DNA, the CDR3 is TGTGCCAGCAGCCGAAGACAGGGCGATGGCTACACCTTC.